This T cell receptor (beta chain) is drawn from a study of cytomegalovirus exposure and HLA in healthy donors. General study results and limits: TCR beta V segments were, for the most part, productive about 87% or about 30% of the time in an earlier analysis. The listing of 150 to 200 TCR beta chains classed them as cytomegalovirus-associated. A later analysis found most CMV-associated TCR beta chains apparently HLA-restricted. Links to common viral pathogens appeared, in a later analysis, for several of the most significant clusters.

The PCR had 60 Vbeta and 13 Jbeta primers. Using immunoSEQ multiplex PCR, the repertoire was profiled, and TCRdb retains in-frame clones only, with some absent. The table shows roughly 160,000 clones, with about four fifths occurring only once. The CDR3 is made up of 15 amino acids. V lost 4 bases and J 4 bases, leaving 13 bases between the germline ends. Germline values: CDR1 LNHDA, CDR2 SQIVND (reference sequence). Comment on this clone: Its specificity is unknown.

The sequencing sample was made of PBMCs. The chain is built from TRBV19 and TRBJ2-2; maybe TRBD1 (5 bases). The clonotype originates from a woman between 45 and 60 years old in good health and CMV-seronegative. CDR3 DNA sequence: TGTGCCAGTAGTAGACAGACGCGCCGCACCGGGGAGCTGTTTTTT. Its translation is CASSRQTRRTGELFF.